Presented here are 2 T cell receptor beta chains from one specimen sequenced in a study of cytomegalovirus exposure and HLA in healthy donors. Both 60 Vbeta primers and 13 Jbeta primers went into the PCR. The table came from immunoSEQ multiplex PCR; TCRdb's copy has only in-frame clones and leaves some out. Among about 300,000 clones, 70% to 90% were seen once, and the ten largest hold roughly 4%. What was sequenced was PBMCs. The receptors stem from a man aged 40-49 years in good health and CMV-seropositive.

CDR3 protein: CASSPSASSNGETQYF. In DNA form, the CDR3 reads TGTGCCAGCAGCCCGTCGGCGTCTAGTAATGGAGAGACCCAGTACTTC. The chain has TRBV4-2 and TRBJ2-5; D unclear. The CDR3 consists of 16 residues. Germline CDR1 reads LGHNA; CDR2 reads YNFKEQ. V shed 4 bases and J shed 4 bases, with 19 bases lying between them.

The rearrangement joins TRBV7-9 to TRBJ2-7, with 8 bases that match TRBD1. V shed 5 bases and J 6 bases; nucleotides not matched to a gene: 6. The CDR3 spans 13 residues. Germline V gives CDR1 SEHNR, CDR2 FQNEAQ (reference sequence). The CDR3 region has the DNA TGTGCCAGCAGCCTGACAGGGACAGGCGAGCAGTACTTC. This translates into CASSLTGTGEQYF.